Each of the 2 T cell receptor beta chains below was sequenced from the same sample in a study of T-cell memory formation after mild COVID-19. One entry per CDR3 protein, called by TCRdb with MiXCR from the 5' RACE reads. Of 210,000 or so distinct CDR3 sequences in the sample, 27% were seen once. Input material: PBMCs or a T cell subset sorted from them (not recorded which). The receptors stem from an adult woman who had mild COVID-19 (a few samples of this study predate the infection). Cell type and time point are not known.

The chain joins TRBV5-1 to TRBJ2-5, with 12 bases that match TRBD2. This CDR3 spans 15 amino acids. The V gene's germline CDR1 is SGHRS and CDR2 YFSETQ. V lost 1 base and J lost 6; bases outside the gene matches: 4. CDR3 nucleotides: TGCGCCAGCAGCTTGTCTAGCGGGGGGGCAAAGACCCAGTACTTC. Translated: CASSLSSGGAKTQYF.

This chain links TRBV29-1 with TRBJ2-1, with D possibly TRBD2 on 5 matching bases. The CDR3 has 14 residues. The germline CDR1 and CDR2 sequences are SQVTM and ANQGSEA. With 0 bases removed from V and 5 bases from J, the gap between germline ends came to 11 bases. In DNA, the CDR3 is TGCAGCGTTGAAGACTGGAGGAGAAACAATGAGCAGTTCTTC. This sequence encodes CSVEDWRRNNEQFF.